This entry is about one TCR beta chain. Here immunoSEQ multiplex PCR was the method, and the copy in TCRdb shows in-frame clones only, minus some. The sample has over 150,000 clones, about 94% seen once. With V trimmed by 5 bases and J by 11 bases, 17 bases remained unmatched. The CDR3 has 15 residues. Germline V CDR1 and CDR2: SGHAT, FQNNGV. This specimen comes from a study of T cell responses to AZD1222 COVID-19 vaccine. The receptor was isolated from an adult who received the AZD1222 COVID-19 vaccine. V gene TRBV11-2 combines with J gene TRBJ1-1, with 7 bases that match TRBD1. The specimen comprised peripheral blood, sampled 28 days after the second AZD1222 dose. The CDR3 protein is CASSPLGQTRQWAFF. As DNA, the CDR3 is TGTGCCAGCAGCCCGTTGGGACAGACTCGGCAATGGGCTTTCTTT.